The sample holds many counts of the clone carrying this T cell receptor beta chain. The antigen remains undetermined. Germline V gene lookup returns CDR1 SGHKS and CDR2 YYEKEE (reference sequence). CDR3 length equals 16 residues. V lost 0 bases to trimming and J lost 5 bases; unmatched junction nucleotides: 10. Isolation of PBMCs was performed on approximately 10 ml fresh peripheral blood. This sample is part of a study of T cells in Graves' hyperthyroidism and ophthalmopathy. About the research overall: Staff took peripheral blood when the initial diagnosis was made, before any treatment began. Study conclusions and caveats: From stable hyperthyroidism, ophthalmopathy was set apart by a 13 V-J model. A median 6.5 months before onset, the model predicted ophthalmopathy.

From RNA transcripts, TCR beta CDR3 regions were amplified. An initial round of RT-PCR targeting the TCR CDR3 relied on the HTBI primer set. TCRdb re-analysed the multiplex PCR reads in MiXCR, keeping a single row per CDR3 protein. The data contain over 350,000 distinct CDR3 sequences, about 15% of them singletons. Material for sequencing was blood. This chain links TRBV5-5 with TRBJ2-5; 7 bases line up with TRBD1. The sequence came from a man between 18 and 35 years old with Graves' ophthalmopathy. CDR3 loop: CASSLGWQGVGETQYF. The CDR3 DNA is TGTGCCAGCAGCTTGGGGTGGCAGGGGGTCGGCGAGACCCAGTACTTC.